The 24 T cell receptor beta chains listed next were all sequenced from one sample in a study of cytomegalovirus exposure and HLA in healthy donors (dated by TCRdb to the late 2010s). Library creation used the immunoSEQ multiplex PCR assay. The multiplex PCR relied on a mix of 60 forward primers for TCR Vbeta segments and 13 reverse primers for TCR Jbeta segments. TCRdb carries this immuneACCESS record with in-frame sequences only. Its versions omit some clonotypes, under half of them owing to an unresolved V gene in the studies checked, with the rest unexplained. Within this sample are under 200,000 clones, with approximately 80% of them counted one time only. Of the sample, 7% is held by the ten largest clones. Sequenced sample: PBMCs. The receptors originated from a woman in her thirties or forties in good health and CMV-seropositive.

This chain links TRBV7-3 with TRBJ2-7; 7 bases fit TRBD2. CDR3 length: 13 amino acids. V was pared by 5 bases and J by 7 bases, with 8 bases of the junction left unmatched. The germline gives CDR1 SGHTA, CDR2 FQGTGA. This CDR3 is CASSLVRGGEQYF. The CDR3 coding sequence is TGTGCCAGCAGCCTCGTCCGGGGAGGGGAGCAGTACTTC.

Notes on this clone: Within the sample, other DNA sequences also encode this same CDR3. This chain joins TRBV7-8 and TRBJ1-6, with 8 bases identical to TRBD1. CDR1 is SGHVS and CDR2 is FQNEAQ in the germline V gene. This CDR3 spans 15 amino acids. V lost 5 bases to trimming and J lost 13 bases; unmatched junction nucleotides: 13. This chain's CDR3 is CASSPERQGQSPLHF. CDR3 coding DNA: TGTGCCAGCAGCCCCGAGAGACAGGGGCAGTCGCCCCTCCACTTT.

The CDR3 coding sequence is TGTGCCAGCAGTGAAGCCGTGGGACAGAGCTCCTACGAGCAGTACTTC. It yields the protein CASSEAVGQSSYEQYF. The chain has TRBV6-1 and TRBJ2-7; 7 bases line up with TRBD1. The germline V gene encodes CDR1 MNHNS and CDR2 SASEGT. This CDR3 has 16 amino acids. V was clipped by 0 bases and J by 0 bases; unmatched bases: 5.

The rearrangement uses TRBV5-4 and TRBJ1-3; D call uncertain. Germline V CDR1 and CDR2: SGHNT, YYREEE (reference sequence). V was pared by 1 base and J by 0 bases, with 5 bases between. The CDR3 length is 14 residues. The DNA of the CDR3 is TGTGCCAGCAGCTTGCAGTTCTCTGGAAACACCATATATTTT. Its translation is CASSLQFSGNTIYF.

This chain connects TRBV5-4 to TRBJ1-1, with D possibly TRBD1 on 5 matching bases. The CDR3 loop spans 13 amino acids. Germline V gene lookup returns CDR1 SGHNT and CDR2 YYREEE (reference sequence). Trimming left V 5 bases short and J 1 base short, with 9 bases between. DNA for the CDR3: TGTGCCAGCAGTTACGACAGGAACACTGAAGCTTTCTTT. Translated: CASSYDRNTEAFF.

The rearrangement joins TRBV7-3 to TRBJ2-3, with 9 bases aligning to TRBD2. CDR3 length: 14 residues. V lost 8 bases and J lost 6; bases outside the gene matches: 9. Germline values: CDR1 SGHTA, CDR2 FQGTGA. CDR3 residues: CASALAGGPDTQYF. The CDR3 DNA follows: TGTGCCAGCGCCCTCGCGGGGGGGCCGGATACGCAGTATTTT.

The CDR3 loop reads CAWIRGTRSYNSPLHF. In nucleotides, the CDR3 is TGTGCCTGGATTCGGGGGACCCGCTCCTATAATTCACCCCTCCACTTT. The V gene is TRBV30, the J gene TRBJ1-6; possibly TRBD1 for D (5 bases). The CDR3 runs 16 residues. Germline V gene lookup returns CDR1 GTSNPN and CDR2 SVGIG (reference sequence). Trimming shortened V by 4 bases and J by 0 bases, and 13 bases separated the two germline ends. Supplemented by reference TRBV30 and TRBJ1-6, the full variable domain reads SQTIHQWPATLVQPVGSPLSLECTVEGTSNPNLYWYRQAAGRGLQLLFYSVGIGQISSEVPQNLSASRPQDRQFILSSKKLLLSDSGFYLCAWIRGTRSYNSPLHFGNGTRLTVT.

The genes are TRBV2 and TRBJ1-6; D perhaps matches TRBD1 (5 bases). Trimming stripped 8 bases from V and 10 bases from J, with 15 bases between. Germline values: CDR1 SNHLY, CDR2 FYNNEI. The CDR3 contains 13 residues. This chain's CDR3 is CASGLGGSSPLHF. Here the CDR3 DNA reads TGTGCCAGCGGCCTCGGGGGGAGCTCACCCCTCCACTTT.

This clone came up a few times. This chain joins TRBV6-6 and TRBJ1-1; D not certain. V was clipped by 6 bases and J by 1 base, with 9 bases between them. The CDR3 contains 13 residues. CDR1 MNHNY and CDR2 SVGAGI come from the germline V gene (reference sequence). CDR3: CASSLPGNTEAFF. DNA of the CDR3: TGTGCCAGCAGCCTCCCGGGGAACACTGAAGCTTTCTTT.

About this clone itself: Germline and junction disagree at one end, which may indicate a read error. The rearrangement links TRBV7-9 to TRBJ1-2; D not certain. Germline V gene data show CDR1 as SEHNR and CDR2 as FQNEAQ (reference sequence). CDR3 length: 12 amino acids. CDR3 in DNA: TGTTCCAGCAGCTTCAGTGACTATGGCTACACCTTC. Translated, it gives CSSSFSDYGYTF.

This chain links TRBV14 with TRBJ1-2, with D hard to call. This CDR3 has 13 residues. Germline V gene sequence: CDR1 SGHDN, CDR2 FVKESK. The V end was cut by 0 bases, the J end by 5 bases, with 7 bases between. The CDR3 DNA sequence: TGTGCCAGCAGCCAAGAATCTATGTATGGCTACACCTTC. It encodes CASSQESMYGYTF.

There are a few counts of this clone. This chain joins TRBV19 and TRBJ2-1; 9 positions match TRBD2. The ends lost 7 bases at V and 7 bases at J; junction bases unmatched: 8. Germline CDR1 LNHDA, CDR2 SQIVND (reference sequence). The CDR3 loop spans 14 amino acids. The DNA for the CDR3 is TGTGCCAGTACTAGCGGGGACCGGGTAAATGAGCAGTTCTTC. It encodes CASTSGDRVNEQFF.

The chain links TRBV7-9 to TRBJ1-2; a weak D match, TRBD1 (5 bases). CDR3 length: 14 residues. The ends were cut back, 5 bases at V and 2 bases at J, with 12 bases in the middle. Germline CDR1 SEHNR, CDR2 FQNEAQ (reference sequence). CDR3 coding DNA: TGTGCCAGCAGCCCCGGGACTGACAACTATGGCTACACCTTC. This sequence encodes CASSPGTDNYGYTF.

This rearrangement joins TRBV2 to TRBJ1-4; 8 bases match TRBD1. The germline V gene encodes CDR1 SNHLY and CDR2 FYNNEI. The CDR3 sequence is 16 residues long. Germline trimming cut 1 base from V and 5 bases from J; bases unmatched to any gene: 6. The CDR3 reads CASSEVDRGLNEKLFF. The CDR3 coding sequence is TGTGCCAGCAGTGAAGTCGACAGGGGCCTCAATGAAAAACTGTTTTTT.

V is TRBV10-3 and J is TRBJ1-1; TRBD1 is a possible D gene (5 bases). V was clipped by 6 bases and J by 3 bases, with 11 bases between them. Germline assignment: CDR1 ENHRY and CDR2 SYGVKD. This CDR3 is 13 amino acids long. The CDR3 DNA follows: TGTGCCATCAGAGCCGACAGTGACACTGAAGCTTTCTTT. The encoded protein is CAIRADSDTEAFF.

The chain carries TRBV5-6 and TRBJ2-7, with D uncertain. The V and J ends lost 1 base and 0 bases respectively, with 11 bases between them. Germline V gene data show CDR1 as SGHDT and CDR2 as YYEEEE. This CDR3 comprises 15 residues. DNA of the CDR3: TGTGCCAGCAGCTTGCCAGCGTTTCTCTCCTACGAGCAGTACTTC. This gives the protein CASSLPAFLSYEQYF.

The gene calls are TRBV19 and TRBJ1-4; 9 bases align to TRBD1. Germline V gives CDR1 LNHDA, CDR2 SQIVND (reference sequence). CDR3 size: 13 residues. V lost 8 bases and J lost 5; bases outside the gene matches: 3. The CDR3 DNA follows: TGTGCCAGTGGGACAGGGATAAATGAAAAACTGTTTTTT. Translating it yields CASGTGINEKLFF.

The genes are TRBV5-1 and TRBJ1-3, with 8 bases lining up with TRBD1. Germline V lookup: CDR1 SGHRS, CDR2 YFSETQ. Trimming took 4 bases from V and 2 from J; bases not matched to a gene: 8. The CDR3 runs 16 residues. In DNA, the CDR3 is TGCGCCAGCAGCGAACAGGGGGAGCCTACTGGAAACACCATATATTTT. This encodes CASSEQGEPTGNTIYF.

The J gene is TRBJ2-5, the V gene TRBV6-6; 7 nucleotides align to TRBD1. The last part of the DNA fits TRBJ2-7 better; the J call may be wrong. CDR3 length: 13 residues. The V gene's germline CDR1 is MNHNY and CDR2 SVGAGI (reference sequence). The CDR3, as DNA: TGTGCCAGCAGCCTACAGGGGCTCTACGAGCAGTACTTC. The encoded protein is CASSLQGLYEQYF.

Only a few counts were recorded for this clone. The chain combines TRBV11-2 with TRBJ1-4; TRBD1 aligns across 9 bases. CDR3 length: 14 amino acids. Germline CDR1 SGHAT, CDR2 FQNNGV. V dropped 4 bases and J dropped 9; count of bases not matched to a gene: 6. The CDR3 loop is CASSWGQGSQKLFF. CDR3 nucleotides: TGTGCCAGCAGCTGGGGACAGGGCAGTCAAAAACTGTTTTTT.

This clone showed up just once. The rearrangement uses TRBV9 and TRBJ2-5; 8 bases fit TRBD1. Per the germline V gene, CDR1 is SGDLS and CDR2 is YYNGEE. CDR3 length equals 15 residues. V was pared by 3 bases and J by 4 bases, with 8 bases of the junction left unmatched. The CDR3: CASSGTGQVGETQYF. CDR3 nucleotides: TGTGCCAGCAGCGGCACGGGACAGGTCGGAGAGACCCAGTACTTC. Combining the CDR3 with reference TRBV9 and TRBJ2-5 gives the whole variable domain DSGVTQTPKHLITATGQRVTLRCSPRSGDLSVYWYQQSLDQGLQFLIQYYNGEERAKGNILERFSAQQFPDLHSELNLSSLELGDSALYFCASSGTGQVGETQYFGPGTRLLVL.

The rearrangement links TRBV5-1 to TRBJ2-7; 9 nucleotides match TRBD1. The CDR3 is made up of 14 amino acids. Unmatched junction bases numbered 8, after V lost 4 bases and J lost 6 bases. Germline-derived CDR1 and CDR2 are SGHRS and YFSETQ. Here the CDR3 DNA reads TGCGCCAGCAGCCCCGGGGACAGGGTAGGCGAGCAGTACTTC. Translating it yields CASSPGDRVGEQYF. The full variable domain, its missing parts supplied by reference TRBV5-1 and TRBJ2-7, is KAGVTQTPRYLIKTRGQQVTLSCSPISGHRSVSWYQQTPGQGLQFLFEYFSETQRNKGNFPGRFSGRQFSNSRSEMNVSTLELGDSALYLCASSPGDRVGEQYFGPGTRLTVT.

J is TRBJ2-1 and V is TRBV6-5, with 13 bases lining up with TRBD2. Per germline, CDR1 MNHEY and CDR2 SVGAGI. V dropped 4 bases and J dropped 8; count of bases not matched to a gene: 5. This CDR3 is built from 15 residues. The CDR3 protein is CASSSTSGGADEQFF. The CDR3 bases are TGTGCCAGCAGTTCAACTAGCGGGGGGGCCGATGAGCAGTTCTTC.

This clone was counted between two and nine times. The gene calls are TRBV4-1 and TRBJ2-3; D is possibly TRBD2 (5 bases). The CDR3 runs to 16 residues. CDR1 and CDR2 (germline): MGHRA, YSYEKL. Trimming removed 1 base at V and 1 base at J, with 12 bases between. The CDR3 sequence: CASSQASSVGTDTQYF. The CDR3, as DNA: TGCGCCAGCAGCCAAGCGAGTAGCGTAGGCACAGATACGCAGTATTTT.